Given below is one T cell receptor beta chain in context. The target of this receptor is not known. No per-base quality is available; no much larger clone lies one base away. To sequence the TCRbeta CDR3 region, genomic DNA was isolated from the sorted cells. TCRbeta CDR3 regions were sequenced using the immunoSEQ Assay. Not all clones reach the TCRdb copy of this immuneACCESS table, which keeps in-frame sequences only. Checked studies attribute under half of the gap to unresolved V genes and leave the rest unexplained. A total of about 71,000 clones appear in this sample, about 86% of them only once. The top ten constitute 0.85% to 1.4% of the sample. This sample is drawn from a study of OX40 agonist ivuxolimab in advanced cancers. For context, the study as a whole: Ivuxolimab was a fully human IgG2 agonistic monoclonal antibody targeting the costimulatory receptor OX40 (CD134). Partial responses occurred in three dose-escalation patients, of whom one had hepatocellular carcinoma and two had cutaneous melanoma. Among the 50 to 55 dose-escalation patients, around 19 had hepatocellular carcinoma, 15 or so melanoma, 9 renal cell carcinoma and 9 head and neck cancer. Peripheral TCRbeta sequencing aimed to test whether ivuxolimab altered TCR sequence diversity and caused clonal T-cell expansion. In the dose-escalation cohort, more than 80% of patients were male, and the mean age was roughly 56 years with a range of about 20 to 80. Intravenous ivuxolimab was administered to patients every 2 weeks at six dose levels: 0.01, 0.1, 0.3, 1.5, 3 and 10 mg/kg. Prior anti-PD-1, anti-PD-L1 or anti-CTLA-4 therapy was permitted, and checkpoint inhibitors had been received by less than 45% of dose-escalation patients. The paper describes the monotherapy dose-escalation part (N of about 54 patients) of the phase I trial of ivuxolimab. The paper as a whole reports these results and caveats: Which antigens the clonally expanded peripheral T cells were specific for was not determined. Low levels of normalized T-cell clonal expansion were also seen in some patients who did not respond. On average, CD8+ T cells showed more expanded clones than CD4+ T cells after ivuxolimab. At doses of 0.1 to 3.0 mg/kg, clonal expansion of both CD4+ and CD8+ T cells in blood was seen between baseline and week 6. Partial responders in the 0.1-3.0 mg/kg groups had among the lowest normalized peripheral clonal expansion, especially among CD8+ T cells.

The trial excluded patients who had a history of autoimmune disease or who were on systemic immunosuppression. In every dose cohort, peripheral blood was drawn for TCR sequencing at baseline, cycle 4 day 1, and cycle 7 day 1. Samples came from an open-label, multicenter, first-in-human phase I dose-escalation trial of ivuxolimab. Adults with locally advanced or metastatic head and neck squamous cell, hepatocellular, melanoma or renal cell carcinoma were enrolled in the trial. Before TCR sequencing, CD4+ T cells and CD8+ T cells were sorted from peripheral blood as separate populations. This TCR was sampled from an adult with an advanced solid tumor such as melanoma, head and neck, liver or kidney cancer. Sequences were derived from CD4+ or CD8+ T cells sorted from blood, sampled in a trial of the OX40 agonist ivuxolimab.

The CDR3 in this case is CASSSRVQGRAFF. The nucleotide sequence reads as follows: TGTGCCAGCAGTTCTCGGGTACAGGGACGAGCTTTCTTT. The sequence joins TRBV28 to TRBJ1-1; TRBD1 is a possible D gene, resting on 6 matching bases. The V and J ends are trimmed by 4 bases and 10 bases, leaving 16 bases between them. CDR1 is given as MDHEN and CDR2 as SYDVKM, both from the germline V gene. The CDR3 holds 13 amino acids from the cysteine to the phenylalanine. Just CDR3 DNA is preserved here, 39 bases in frame from base 1.